This paragraph covers one T cell receptor (beta chain) sequence. Its antigen remains unidentified. The data belong to a study of blood T cells in healthy people across ages. Overall study findings and caveats: The study found more naive CD4+ cells and higher diversity in long-lived than aged donors.

The authors ran a second PCR of 7 to 11 cycles using a sample-barcoded 5' primer and a J-beta primer mix. A tag from a template-switch adaptor with 12 random nucleotides marked each cDNA molecule. TCRdb itself ran the 5' RACE reads through MiXCR, one entry per CDR3 protein. Here the sample spans hundreds of thousands of distinct CDR3 sequences, approximately 60% being singletons. This clonotype was obtained from a man aged 35-49 years in good health. Sequencing was done on a sample of blood.

CDR3 DNA: TGCAGTGCTACGACGATAGAGGGGGCTCCGTACACTGAAGCTTTCTTT. This sequence encodes CSATTIEGAPYTEAFF. The chain uses TRBV20-1 and TRBJ1-1, with TRBD1 matching over 7 bases. CDR1 is DFQATT, CDR2 SNEGSKA, per germline (reference sequence). Trimming removed 4 bases from V and 3 bases from J; junction bases left unmatched: 14. This CDR3 spans 16 amino acids.